Described below is a single T cell receptor beta chain sequence and its context. Its antigen is as yet unknown. Unique molecular identifiers were carried by the TCR beta cDNA libraries. Each CDR3 protein gets one entry after TCRdb re-called the PCR reads with MiXCR. The data contain about 770,000 distinct CDR3 sequences, about 43% of them singletons. Germline V gene lookup returns CDR1 SGHKS and CDR2 YYEKEE (reference sequence). This CDR3 has 13 amino acids. V was pared by 0 bases and J by 8 bases, with 11 bases between. The data derive from a study of post-analysis software for immune sequencing data. Turning to the study itself: The cohort encompassed relapsing-remitting, secondary progressive and progressive-relapsing multiple sclerosis disease courses. Study findings and constraints: Analysis by F measure revealed that same-batch samples clustered strongly together. Compared with controls, patients showed significantly lower normalized Chao1 diversity. TRBV5-6, TRBV5-1 and TRBV20-1 were among a few TRBV segments more frequent in patients than controls.

This clonotype was obtained from a girl aged 10-17 years with multiple sclerosis. This chain uses TRBV5-5 with TRBJ1-2; no clear D. Sequencing was done on a sample of blood. For the CDR3, the DNA is TGTGCCAGCAGCTTGGCCATACAGTACGGCTACACCTTC. The encoded protein is CASSLAIQYGYTF.